This TCR beta chain was documented in a study of blood T cell repertoires in COVID-19. About the research overall: Material from acute and convalescent COVID-19 was sourced from the United States, Italy and Spain.

V was pared by 5 bases and J by 4 bases, with 20 bases between. CDR3 size: 16 residues. Germline lookup yields CDR1 SGHTA and CDR2 FQGNSA. Authors' data handling: It was from reference gene primer amplification that nucleated cell counts were estimated. The protocol was immunoSEQ multiplex PCR, while the TCRdb copy is restricted to in-frame clones and leaves out a portion. V and J calls and clone size follow that table, whereas D and trimming were derived from the DNA. The repertoire holds fewer than 250,000 clones, with roughly four fifths as singletons. The sequence came from a woman between 40 and 50 years old with active or convalescent COVID-19. The rearrangement joins TRBV7-2 to TRBJ1-1, with a weak D call TRBD1 (5 bases). The sample consisted of peripheral blood. CDR3 DNA sequence: TGTGCCAGCAGCCACACCCTTTTCCAGGGTCCCACTGAAGCTTTCTTT. This translates into CASSHTLFQGPTEAFF.